Listed here is a single T cell receptor (beta chain). Its specificity is not known. This sample is drawn from a study of vaccination and CD4 T cells after COVID-19. Study background: Convalescent individuals numbered four females and six males, two being Hispanic. It was a median roughly 100 days after diagnosis, with a range of 35 to 161, that post-COVID samples were drawn. Overlapping spike peptides served as the stimulus for the cells. These peptides came from SARS-CoV-2 and from the common cold coronaviruses HCoV-NL63, HCoV-OC43 and HCoV-229E.

The treatment denotes: roughly nine-day PBMC culture with coronavirus spike peptide pools or control peptides (ViraFEST assay). Researchers grew the cells for about 9 days and then pulled out CD4+ T cells by negative selection. Sequencing of DNA taken from cultured CD4+ T cells relied on the Oncomine TCR Beta short-read assay. TCRdb reanalysed the PCR reads using MiXCR and keeps one entry per CDR3 protein. The data contain about 12,000 distinct CDR3 sequences, roughly 70% of them singletons. CDR1 and CDR2 (germline): DFQATT, SNEGSKA (reference sequence). After removal of 5 bases from V and 0 bases from J, the junction contained 7 bases not matched to a gene. CDR3 length: 16 amino acids.

The rearrangement links TRBV20-1 to TRBJ1-6, with 7 bases that match TRBD1. Material: CD4+ T cells from blood, cultured in vitro. This TCR was recovered from a human donor who had recovered from COVID-19. The CDR3 here is CSAYRGLSSYNSPLHF. CDR3 nucleotide sequence: TGCAGTGCTTACAGGGGCCTTAGCTCCTATAATTCACCCCTCCACTTT.